This T cell receptor beta chain was identified during a study of blood T cell repertoires in COVID-19. Study-wide context: Samples representing acute and convalescent COVID-19 were sourced from the United States, Italy and Spain. Sources were T cells, B-cell-depleted T cells, or PBMCs; the material itself was cDNA or gDNA.

Authors' methods: Amplification from reference gene primers served as the basis for estimated nucleated cell counts. The table came from immunoSEQ multiplex PCR; TCRdb's copy has only in-frame clones and leaves some out. From that table come the V and J calls and clone size; the DNA was used to work out D and trimming. The sample includes about 190,000 clones, around 87% of them seen just once. Sequenced input: peripheral blood. The receptor comes from a young woman with active or convalescent COVID-19.

The CDR3 loop is CASSLVNPAGGYTF. The CDR3 nucleotides read TGTGCCAGCAGCTTAGTAAACCCCGCGGGTGGCTACACCTTC. The V and J genes are TRBV7-9 and TRBJ1-2; D is unclear. CDR3 size: 14 residues. V lost 1 base and J 7 bases, leaving 13 bases between the germline ends. Germline CDR1 is SEHNR and CDR2 is FQNEAQ (reference sequence).